Below, 19 T cell receptor beta chains from the same sample are listed, as sequenced in a study of T cells in Graves' hyperthyroidism and ophthalmopathy. There were TCR beta CDR3 regions amplified from RNA transcripts. HTBI primers drove first-round RT-PCR of the TCR CDR3. Using its own MiXCR run on the multiplex PCR reads, TCRdb lists one record per CDR3 protein. The sample contains hundreds of thousands of distinct CDR3 sequences, roughly 13% of which appear only once. Sequenced: blood. Source of these receptors: a woman younger than 30 with Graves' hyperthyroidism.

The table lists this clonotype with a few counts. The junction shows a germline mismatch at one end, possibly a read error. The rearrangement uses TRBV28 and TRBJ2-6; weak D call: TRBD2 (6 bases). Germline V CDR1 and CDR2: MDHEN, SYDVKM. The length of the CDR3 is 14 residues. DNA for the CDR3: TGTGCCAGCAGGGAAGGGACTGGGGCCAACGCCCTGACTTTC. Translation gives CASREGTGANALTF.

This clonotype was observed at least ten times. The rearrangement uses TRBV20-1 and TRBJ1-1; 10 nucleotides align to TRBD1. The CDR3 has 16 amino acids. Germline CDR1 and CDR2: DFQATT and SNEGSKA (reference sequence). The V gene end was trimmed by 5 bases and the J gene end by 4 bases; junction bases not matched to a gene: 13. The CDR3 spells CSAPLRQGARVTEAFF. The CDR3 region has the DNA TGCAGTGCTCCCCTAAGACAGGGGGCGCGGGTCACTGAAGCTTTCTTT.

This clonotype was counted many times. The J gene is TRBJ1-6, the V gene TRBV9; D perhaps matches TRBD1 (5 bases). The CDR3 spans 14 residues. CDR1 is SGDLS, CDR2 YYNGEE, per germline. With 1 base removed from V and 8 bases from J, the gap between germline ends came to 10 bases. The CDR3 loop is CASSVRGADSPLHF. CDR3 bases: TGTGCCAGCAGCGTAAGGGGTGCGGATTCACCCCTCCACTTT.

This clonotype was counted only a few times. CDR3 sequence: CASSFGLRGYTF. In DNA, the CDR3 is TGTGCCAGCAGTTTTGGCTTGAGGGGCTACACCTTC. The chain combines TRBV28 with TRBJ1-2; D remains ambiguous. The CDR3 runs to 12 residues. Trimming took 3 bases from V and 8 from J, leaving 10 bases between them. Germline loops: CDR1 MDHEN, CDR2 SYDVKM.

This clonotype has only a few counts. At one of its ends the junction is not consistent with the germline gene, which may arise from a read error. The chain is built from TRBV6-5 and TRBJ2-7, with 7 bases lining up with TRBD2. The CDR3 loop spans 15 amino acids. CDR1 is MNHEY, CDR2 SVGAGI, per germline. CDR3 protein: CASSYSYTRDYEQHF. As DNA, the CDR3 is TGTGCCAGCAGTTACTCGTACACGAGGGACTACGAGCAGCACTTC.

This clonotype was observed many times. V and J are TRBV12-3 or TRBV12-4 and TRBJ1-3; D is unresolved. The CDR3 sequence is 15 residues long. Trimming left V 3 bases short and J 0 bases short, with 9 bases between. The CDR3 region is CASSFSSYSGNTIYF. The CDR3 bases are TGTGCCAGCAGTTTTTCCTCGTACTCTGGAAACACCATATATTTT.

Ten or more counts support this clonotype. The chain joins TRBV18 to TRBJ2-6; D uncertain. The CDR3 runs 15 residues. CDR1 is KGHSH and CDR2 is LQKENI in the germline V gene. The V and J ends lost 3 bases and 0 bases respectively, with 6 bases between them. CDR3 DNA: TGTGCCAGCTCACCTCAAGCCTCTGGGGCCAACGTCCTGACTTTC. Translating gives CASSPQASGANVLTF.

This clonotype was observed at least ten times. The rearrangement uses TRBV12-3 or TRBV12-4 and TRBJ1-3; D is unresolved. The CDR3 loop spans 14 amino acids. Trimming took off 6 bases at V and 2 bases at J, with 11 bases between the two ends. DNA for the CDR3: TGTGCCAGCAGCTTGGGGTCGGCTGGAAACACCATATATTTT. It is translated as CASSLGSAGNTIYF.

This clonotype was seen only a few times. The chain links TRBV7-2 to TRBJ2-1; TRBD1 aligns across 9 bases. Germline CDR1 and CDR2: SGHTA and FQGNSA. The CDR3 consists of 15 residues. Germline trimming cut 6 bases from V and 2 bases from J; bases unmatched to any gene: 5. Here the CDR3 reads CASRDRGSTYNEQFF. In nucleotides, the CDR3 is TGTGCCAGCAGGGACAGGGGCTCTACCTACAATGAGCAGTTCTTC.

The sample holds many counts of this clonotype. The chain recombines TRBV7-2 with TRBJ2-3; unclear D gene. V lost 1 base and J 3 bases, leaving 8 bases between the germline ends. The germline V gene has CDR1 SGHTA and CDR2 FQGNSA. The CDR3 totals 14 residues. This chain's CDR3 is CASSLGPGTDTQYF. The CDR3 coding sequence is TGTGCCAGCAGCTTAGGCCCGGGTACAGATACGCAGTATTTT.

This clonotype was detected ten times or more. The gene calls are TRBV7-9 and TRBJ2-5; 9 bases are a match to TRBD2. Germline CDR1 and CDR2: SEHNR and FQNEAQ (reference sequence). The CDR3 spans 16 residues. V lost 4 bases to trimming and J lost 4 bases; unmatched junction nucleotides: 10. This chain's CDR3 is CASSSLLAGMRETQYF. As DNA, the CDR3 is TGTGCCAGCAGCTCGCTTCTAGCGGGAATGCGAGAGACCCAGTACTTC.

This clonotype occurred many times. The chain carries TRBV4-3 and TRBJ2-7; unclear D gene. This CDR3 comprises 12 residues. V gave up 0 bases and J gave up 13 bases, with 13 bases separating them. The germline gives CDR1 LGHNA, CDR2 YSLEER. The CDR3 nucleotides read TGCGCCAGCAGCCAAGACAGGCCCCAAAGTTACTTC. Its translation is CASSQDRPQSYF.

This clonotype was observed many times. The chain combines TRBV6-1 with TRBJ1-2; D remains unclear. From germline, CDR1 is MNHNS and CDR2 SASEGT. The CDR3 has 14 amino acids. Deletions cut 8 bases from V and 4 bases from J, with 17 bases between. CDR3 sequence: CASCSPVRSYGYTF. The CDR3 DNA reads as TGTGCCAGCTGCTCCCCAGTGAGGAGCTATGGCTACACCTTC.

This clonotype was detected ten times or more. The V and J genes are TRBV6-1 and TRBJ1-2; D is unclear. The CDR3 contains 14 residues. The germline CDR1 and CDR2 sequences are MNHNS and SASEGT. Trimming removed 3 bases at V and 2 bases at J, with 10 bases between. In nucleotides, the CDR3 is TGTGCCAGCAGTGATACTGGTGGAAACTATGGCTACACCTTC. Translation gives CASSDTGGNYGYTF.

The V gene is TRBV2, the J gene TRBJ2-1; TRBD2 matches 16 bases. The J segment lost 9 bases and the V segment lost 6 bases, leaving 2 bases of the junction unmatched. The germline CDR1 and CDR2 sequences are SNHLY and FYNNEI. This CDR3 region has 14 residues. The CDR3 DNA is TGTGCCAGCAGCGGGACTAGCGGGAGGGCTGAGCAGTTCTTC. This codes for CASSGTSGRAEQFF. Combining the CDR3 with reference TRBV2 and TRBJ2-1 gives the whole variable domain EPEVTQTPSHQVTQMGQEVILRCVPISNHLYFYWYRQILGQKVEFLVSFYNNEISEKSEIFDDQFSVERPDGSNFTLKIRSTKLEDSAMYFCASSGTSGRAEQFFGPGTRLTVL.

This clonotype was picked up many times. The chain employs TRBV3-1 and TRBJ2-7; D unclear. This CDR3 has 12 residues. The germline V gene encodes CDR1 LGHDT and CDR2 YNNKEL (reference sequence). Trimming stripped 1 base from V and 2 bases from J, with 3 bases between. The CDR3 loop is CASSQGPYEQYF. The CDR3 region has the DNA TGTGCCAGCAGCCAAGGGCCCTACGAGCAGTACTTC.

There are many counts of this clonotype. The chain recombines TRBV15 with TRBJ2-3, with D possibly TRBD1 on 6 matching bases. V was cut by 6 bases and J by 0 bases, with 10 bases left in between. The germline gives CDR1 LNHNV, CDR2 YYDKDF (reference sequence). CDR3 length: 14 residues. CDR3 in amino acids: CATRQGSSTDTQYF. The CDR3 coding sequence is TGTGCCACCAGACAGGGCTCGAGCACAGATACGCAGTATTTT.

This chain links TRBV18 with TRBJ1-1, with TRBD1 matching 8 bases. After removal of 6 bases from V and 7 bases from J, the junction contained 7 bases not matched to a gene. Germline loops: CDR1 KGHSH, CDR2 LQKENI. The CDR3 runs to 13 residues. The CDR3 coding sequence is TGTGCCAGCTCTCCGGGACAGGTGGGTGAAGCTTTCTTT. Its translation: CASSPGQVGEAFF.

This clonotype occurred many times. V gene TRBV6-1 combines with J gene TRBJ1-1; D might be TRBD1 (5 bases). CDR1 MNHNS and CDR2 SASEGT come from the germline V gene. The V and J ends lost 5 bases and 8 bases respectively, with 15 bases between them. The CDR3 runs 13 residues. In DNA, the CDR3 is TGTGCCAGCAGTCAGGGAGCATTTCGAGAAGCTTTCTTT. It encodes CASSQGAFREAFF.